A single sample gave rise to the 2 T cell receptor beta chains below, sequenced in a study of T cells in Graves' hyperthyroidism and ophthalmopathy. Amplification yielded TCR beta CDR3 regions, with RNA transcripts as the source. During a first-round RT-PCR of the TCR CDR3, the HTBI primer set was used. TCRdb reprocessed the multiplex PCR reads with MiXCR, giving one entry per CDR3 protein. The sample records roughly 500,000 distinct CDR3 sequences, 40% to 55% being singletons. The sequenced sample was peripheral blood or thyroid tissue (not recorded which). Receptors were obtained from an adult woman with Graves' disease, either hyperthyroidism or ophthalmopathy (not recorded which).

This clonotype was seen many times. CDR3 bases: TGTGCCAGCAGTGTAAACACACAAGAGACCCAGTACTTC. Protein sequence: CASSVNTQETQYF. The gene calls are TRBV2 and TRBJ2-5; D uncertain. The CDR3 consists of 13 residues. V was shortened by 4 bases and J by 2 bases, with 8 bases between the two germline ends. Germline CDR1 is SNHLY and CDR2 is FYNNEI.

CDR3 sequence: CASSYSPTGELFF. The DNA of the CDR3 is TGCGCCAGCAGTTACAGCCCCACCGGGGAGCTGTTTTTT. V usage is TRBV10-1 and J usage is TRBJ2-2; D unresolved. Trimming removed 5 bases from V and 4 bases from J, with 8 bases in between. This CDR3 is built from 13 residues. Germline CDR1 and CDR2: WNHNN and SYGVQD (reference sequence).